Listed below are T cell receptor beta chains from one sample, sequenced in a study of T cells in Graves' hyperthyroidism and ophthalmopathy. TCRdb ran MiXCR on the multiplex PCR reads and lists one entry per CDR3 protein. The table lists around 600,000 distinct CDR3 sequences, around 14% of them singletons, with under 7.5% in the top ten. Material for sequencing was blood. These receptors came from a woman aged 25 to 39 with Graves' hyperthyroidism. The CDR3 runs from the conserved cysteine through the conserved F or W.

CAWSVGPLKEPQHF	TRBV30	TRBJ1-5
CATSRARGGADTQYF	TRBV15	TRBJ2-3
CASSFYSGVEQFF	TRBV12-3/TRBV12-4	TRBJ2-1
CASSLRGIGEKLFF	TRBV7-9	TRBJ1-4
CATSDSTETGPNEQFF	TRBV24-1	TRBJ2-1
CASSLNPFARETQYF	TRBV5-5	TRBJ2-5
CASIKEQGQPQHF	TRBV2	TRBJ1-5
CSARPGGRGDGIQYF	TRBV20-1	TRBJ2-4
CASSQPTGLNAGELFF	TRBV28	TRBJ2-2
CASSAAGRAGELFF	TRBV19	TRBJ2-2
CASSVQQGYYEQYF	TRBV12-3/TRBV12-4	TRBJ2-7
CASSTGTSGTNTGELFF	TRBV28	TRBJ2-2
CASSVTSGLSYEQYF	TRBV18	TRBJ2-7
CASRLGQGSDQPQHF	TRBV5-1	TRBJ1-5
CSAPSGASTDTQYF	TRBV20-1	TRBJ2-3
CAWRRPGTSLTYEQYF	TRBV30	TRBJ2-7
CASSQDPIKGSPLHF	TRBV4-1	TRBJ1-6
CATSDSPVSYNEQFF	TRBV24-1	TRBJ2-1
CASSATGDEETQYF	TRBV5-1	TRBJ2-5
CASSSGGADQPQHF	TRBV6-1	TRBJ1-5
CASLPLGPTSYEQYF	TRBV28	TRBJ2-7
CASSLDSSNYGYTF	TRBV2	TRBJ1-2
CSANHRWAGDEGYTF	TRBV20-1	TRBJ1-2
CASSQTSGRAGEQFF	TRBV3-1	TRBJ2-1
CASSTSRDRGHGYTF	TRBV7-3	TRBJ1-2
CAWSRLGTGGYEQYF	TRBV30	TRBJ2-7
CASVIGSGYNEQFF	TRBV7-8	TRBJ2-1
CASSPGLAGRDEQFF	TRBV5-1	TRBJ2-1
CASSPESGAGDEQFF	TRBV27	TRBJ2-1
CSAIPPRDLDTEAFF	TRBV20-1	TRBJ1-1
CASSFGTGGLGAKNIQYF	TRBV7-2	TRBJ2-4
CASTATTGELFF	TRBV6-1	TRBJ2-2
CASSLASPGHRRTTNEKLFF	TRBV7-2	TRBJ1-4
CAWSPGTLNTEAFF	TRBV30	TRBJ1-1
CAWTGQGIHEQYF	TRBV30	TRBJ2-7
CASRLTGELFF	TRBV19	TRBJ2-2
CASSPPHAGSEQYF	TRBV7-2	TRBJ2-7
CSPTRGGTEAFF	TRBV29-1	TRBJ1-1
CASSLGTVPLEQYF	TRBV9	TRBJ2-7
CASSPLAGEETQYF	TRBV19	TRBJ2-5
CSARDGTGGWSGANVLTF	TRBV20-1	TRBJ2-6
CASSPWGGWSSPLHF	TRBV3-1	TRBJ1-6
CASSLVPNTEAFF	TRBV7-9	TRBJ1-1
CSAVGSGSTDTQYF	TRBV20-1	TRBJ2-3
CAWSQGSGQGNQPQHF	TRBV30	TRBJ1-5
CASSLGDRSPSGNTIYF	TRBV12-3/TRBV12-4	TRBJ1-3
CASRQYYEQYF	TRBV7-2	TRBJ2-7
CASSLDGVTDTQYF	TRBV7-9	TRBJ2-3